These 11 T cell receptor beta chains were all obtained from the same sample, sequenced in a study of shared clonotypes between healthy human individuals. Here immunoSEQ multiplex PCR was the method, and the copy in TCRdb shows in-frame clones only, minus some. The data contain millions of clones, approximately 94% of them singletons. Naive CD8 cells lacked CD45RO and underwent positive selection for CCR7, leaving out terminally differentiated effector memory CD45RA+ cells. Sequenced input: naive CD8+ T cells from PBMCs. The receptors derive from a man younger than 35 in good health. Some clones in this sample may be carry-over from other donors' samples.

V usage is TRBV7-9 and J usage is TRBJ2-7; possibly TRBD1 for D (5 bases). The CDR3 consists of 12 residues. Trimming left V 1 base short and J 6 bases short, with 7 bases between. From germline, CDR1 is SEHNR and CDR2 FQNEAQ (reference sequence). The CDR3: CASSLDGAEQYF. CDR3 DNA sequence: TGTGCCAGCAGCTTAGATGGGGCCGAGCAGTACTTC.

This rearrangement joins TRBV7-7 to TRBJ2-2; 9 bases are a match to TRBD2. Unmatched junction bases numbered 3, after V lost 0 bases and J lost 1 base. CDR1 SSHAT and CDR2 FNYEAQ come from the germline V gene (reference sequence). This CDR3 is 17 amino acids long. The CDR3 protein is CASSLALAGKNTGELFF. CDR3 DNA: TGTGCCAGCAGCTTAGCCCTAGCGGGGAAGAACACCGGGGAGCTGTTTTTT.

The V gene is TRBV28, the J gene TRBJ1-2; weak D call: TRBD1 (5 bases). With 5 bases removed from V and 4 bases from J, the gap between germline ends came to 14 bases. Germline lookup yields CDR1 MDHEN and CDR2 SYDVKM. The CDR3 totals 14 residues. CDR3 nucleotides: TGTGCCAGCAGTCCCCTGGGGGGACCCTATGGCTACACCTTC. It specifies CASSPLGGPYGYTF.

This clone was seen a single time. The chain joins TRBV29-1 to TRBJ2-1; the match to TRBD2 covers 9 bases. With 4 bases clipped from V and 10 bases from J, the junction kept 5 bases outside the gene matches. CDR1 is SQVTM and CDR2 is ANQGSEA in the germline V gene. The CDR3 length is 12 residues. The CDR3 coding sequence is TGCAGCGTTGTCGCTAGCGGGGCCGAGCAGTTCTTC. Residues: CSVVASGAEQFF.

This chain uses TRBV4-1 with TRBJ1-1; no reliable D call. The CDR3 sequence is 13 residues long. With 3 bases removed from V and 3 bases from J, the gap between germline ends came to 8 bases. CDR1 and CDR2 (germline): MGHRA, YSYEKL. CDR3 residues: CASSQIAHTEAFF. CDR3 DNA: TGCGCCAGCAGCCAGATAGCGCACACTGAAGCTTTCTTT.

The sample holds one count of this clone. This chain joins TRBV5-4 and TRBJ2-3, with 9 nucleotides matching TRBD1. The V and J ends lost 1 base and 4 bases, in that order; junction bases with no gene match: 10. Germline assignment: CDR1 SGHNT and CDR2 YYREEE (reference sequence). The CDR3 runs to 17 residues. The CDR3 loop reads CASSLFPWGQGPDTQYF. In DNA, the CDR3 is TGTGCCAGCAGCTTGTTCCCCTGGGGACAGGGCCCAGATACGCAGTATTTT.

The chain carries TRBV15 and TRBJ2-1, with 7 bases that match TRBD2. The CDR3 has 13 residues. V gave up 7 bases and J gave up 5 bases; unmatched junction bases: 5. Germline CDR1 and CDR2: LNHNV and YYDKDF (reference sequence). The CDR3 is CATKSRGDNEQFF. CDR3 coding DNA: TGTGCCACCAAAAGTCGGGGGGACAATGAGCAGTTCTTC.

This rearrangement joins TRBV28 to TRBJ2-1; a possible D gene is TRBD2 (6 bases). The CDR3 sequence is 14 residues long. Trimming took 6 bases from V and 9 from J, leaving 18 bases between them. Germline values: CDR1 MDHEN, CDR2 SYDVKM. The CDR3 loop reads CASREAGEAAEQFF. The CDR3 region has the DNA TGTGCCAGCAGGGAGGCTGGGGAGGCCGCTGAGCAGTTCTTC.

The gene calls are TRBV5-6 and TRBJ1-3; D is unclear. Per the germline V gene, CDR1 is SGHDT and CDR2 is YYEEEE. The V gene lost 0 bases and the J gene lost 7 bases, with 14 bases spanning the gap. The CDR3 loop spans 15 amino acids. The CDR3 protein is CASSLGWGFGNTIYF. CDR3 nucleotide sequence: TGTGCCAGCAGCTTGGGATGGGGTTTCGGGAACACCATATATTTT.

This chain links TRBV2 with TRBJ2-6; 7 bases map to TRBD2. The CDR3 length is 17 residues. The trim removed 2 bases at V and 0 bases at J, leaving 4 bases unmatched. Germline CDR1 SNHLY, CDR2 FYNNEI. CDR3 sequence reads: CASSEIAGYSGANVLTF. For the CDR3, the DNA is TGTGCCAGCAGTGAAATAGCGGGTTACTCTGGGGCCAACGTCCTGACTTTC.

The V and J genes are TRBV6-4 and TRBJ2-2, with 12 bases matching TRBD2. The CDR3 spans 17 residues. V trimming: 7 bases; J trimming: 0 bases; junction bases outside the gene matches: 6. CDR1 MRHNA and CDR2 SNTAGT come from the germline V gene. The CDR3: CASNWTSGKPNTGELFF. CDR3 bases: TGTGCCAGCAACTGGACTAGCGGGAAGCCGAACACCGGGGAGCTGTTTTTT.